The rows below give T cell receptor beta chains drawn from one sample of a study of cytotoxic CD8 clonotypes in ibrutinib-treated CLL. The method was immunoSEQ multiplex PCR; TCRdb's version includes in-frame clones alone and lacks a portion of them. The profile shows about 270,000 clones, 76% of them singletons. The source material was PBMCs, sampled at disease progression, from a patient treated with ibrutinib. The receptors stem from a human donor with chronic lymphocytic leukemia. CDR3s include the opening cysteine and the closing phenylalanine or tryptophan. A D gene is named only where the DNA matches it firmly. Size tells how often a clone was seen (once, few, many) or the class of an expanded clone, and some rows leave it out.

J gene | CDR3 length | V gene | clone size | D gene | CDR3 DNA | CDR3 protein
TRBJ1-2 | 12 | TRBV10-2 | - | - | TGCGCCAGCAGTGAGTGGGACTATGGCTACACCTTC | CASSEWDYGYTF
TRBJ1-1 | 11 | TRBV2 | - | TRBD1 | TGTGCCAGCAGCGGACAGGGGGGAGCTTTCTTT | CASSGQGGAFF
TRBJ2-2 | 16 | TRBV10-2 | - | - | TGCGCCAGCAGTGAGAAGTGGGGGGCGAACACCGGGGAGCTGTTTTTT | CASSEKWGANTGELFF
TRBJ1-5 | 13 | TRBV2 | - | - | TGTGCCAGCACCGAAGGGTTTAGAAAGCCCCAGCATTTT | CASTEGFRKPQHF
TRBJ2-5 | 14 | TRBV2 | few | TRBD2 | TGTGCCAGCAGGGGGACTAGCGGACAAGAGACCCAGTACTTC | CASRGTSGQETQYF
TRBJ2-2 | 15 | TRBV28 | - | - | TGTGCCAGCACTTTGAGGGGACGTAACACCGGGGAGCTGTTTTTT | CASTLRGRNTGELFF
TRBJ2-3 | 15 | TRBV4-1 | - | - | TGCGCCAGCAGCCAAGCACTCAGGGAAACAGATACGCAGTATTTT | CASSQALRETDTQYF
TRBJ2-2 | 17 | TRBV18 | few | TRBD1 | TGTGCCAGCTCAAAGGGACAGGGGGTCGCGAACACCGGGGAGCTGTTTTTT | CASSKGQGVANTGELFF
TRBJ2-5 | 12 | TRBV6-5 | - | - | TGTGCCAGCAGTTCCGCACTAGAGACCCAGTACTTC | CASSSALETQYF
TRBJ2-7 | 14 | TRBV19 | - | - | TGTGCCAGTAGTATTAATCGGGACTCCTACGAGCAGTACTTC | CASSINRDSYEQYF
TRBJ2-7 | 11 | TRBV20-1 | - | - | TGCAGTGCTTCAATCCCCTACGAGCAGTACTTC | CSASIPYEQYF
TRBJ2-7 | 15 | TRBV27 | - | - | TGTGCCAGCAGTTCCCGTGGTAGTAGAGTCTACGAGCAGTACTTC | CASSSRGSRVYEQYF
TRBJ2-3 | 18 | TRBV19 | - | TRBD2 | TGTGCCAGTAGTATAGATGAACTAGCGGGAGATTACACAGATACGCAGTATTTT | CASSIDELAGDYTDTQYF
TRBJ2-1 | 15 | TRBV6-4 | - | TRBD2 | TGTGCCAGCAGTGATCCTAGCGGAGGCTACAATGAGCAGTTCTTC | CASSDPSGGYNEQFF
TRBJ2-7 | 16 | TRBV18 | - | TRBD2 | TGTGCCAGCTCACCACGACCCGGGACTAGGGGATACGAGCAGTACTTC | CASSPRPGTRGYEQYF
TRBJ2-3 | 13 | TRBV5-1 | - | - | TGCGCCAGCAGCTTGGGACTGGAAGATACGCAGTATTTT | CASSLGLEDTQYF
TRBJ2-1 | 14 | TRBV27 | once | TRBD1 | TGTGCCAGCAGTCCAGGGACAGGGGGCACTGAGCAGTTCTTC | CASSPGTGGTEQFF
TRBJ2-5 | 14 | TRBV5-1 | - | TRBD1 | TGCGCCAGCGGATTCGGACAGGCTAAAGAGACCCAGTACTTC | CASGFGQAKETQYF
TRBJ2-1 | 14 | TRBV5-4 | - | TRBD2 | TGTGCCAGCAGCTGGACTAGCGGAAACAATGAGCAGTTCTTC | CASSWTSGNNEQFF
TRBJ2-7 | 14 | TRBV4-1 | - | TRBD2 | TGCGCCAGCAGCCACGCGGGAGTCAATATCGAGCAGTACTTC | CASSHAGVNIEQYF
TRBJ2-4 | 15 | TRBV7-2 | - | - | TGTGCCAGCAGCATAGATCCGGCAGCCAAAAACATTCAGTACTTC | CASSIDPAAKNIQYF
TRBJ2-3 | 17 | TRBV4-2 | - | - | TGTGCCAGCAGCCAAGCCCCAGGGGCGCAGGGTACAGATACGCAGTATTTT | CASSQAPGAQGTDTQYF
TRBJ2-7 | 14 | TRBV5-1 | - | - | TGCGCCAGCAGTTCGGGACTTCACTTCTCCGAGCAGTACTTC | CASSSGLHFSEQYF
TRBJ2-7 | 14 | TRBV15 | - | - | TGTGCCACCAGCAGGGGGGACGGAATCTACGAGCAGTACTTC | CATSRGDGIYEQYF
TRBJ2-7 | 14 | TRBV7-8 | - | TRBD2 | TGTGCCAGCAGCTTATTGGCGGGGGGGCTCGAGCAGTACTTC | CASSLLAGGLEQYF
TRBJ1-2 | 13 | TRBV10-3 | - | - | TGTGCCATCAGCCCCAGGGGTTCCTATGGCTACACCTTC | CAISPRGSYGYTF
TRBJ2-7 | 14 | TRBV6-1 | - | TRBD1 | TGTGCCAGCAGTGCCCACAGGGGCTGGGACGAGCAGTACTTC | CASSAHRGWDEQYF
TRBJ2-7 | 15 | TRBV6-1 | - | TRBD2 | TGTGCCAGCAGTCCGCCCCGGGGGGTTGACTACGAGCAGTACTTC | CASSPPRGVDYEQYF
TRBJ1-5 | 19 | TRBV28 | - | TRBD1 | TGTGCCAGCAGTTTATTGGGCAGGAGGGGGCCTATGGGCAATCAGCCCCAGCATTTT | CASSLLGRRGPMGNQPQHF
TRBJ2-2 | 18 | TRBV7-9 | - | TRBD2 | TGTGCCAGCAGCCCGAGGACTAGCGGGGTTGCGAACACCGGGGAGCTGTTTTTT | CASSPRTSGVANTGELFF
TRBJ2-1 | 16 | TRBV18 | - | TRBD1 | TGTGCCAGCTCTCCGGGACAGGGCAGCTCCTACAATGAGCAGTTCTTC | CASSPGQGSSYNEQFF
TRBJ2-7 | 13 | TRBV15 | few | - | TGTGCCACCAGCAGAGGGATCTCCTACGAGCAGTACTTC | CATSRGISYEQYF
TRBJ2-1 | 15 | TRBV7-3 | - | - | TGTGCCAGCAGCCCTAGGGGATTGCCTTACAATGAGCAGTTCTTC | CASSPRGLPYNEQFF
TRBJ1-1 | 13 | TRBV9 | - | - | TGTGCCAGCAGCGTTAGACCGGACACTGAAGCTTTCTTT | CASSVRPDTEAFF
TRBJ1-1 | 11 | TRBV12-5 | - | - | TGTGCTAGTGGTTTGGAGTGGGAAGCTTTCTTT | CASGLEWEAFF
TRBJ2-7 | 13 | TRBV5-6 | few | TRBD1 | TGTGCCACAACCGGGACAGATCCCTACGAGCAGTACTTC | CATTGTDPYEQYF
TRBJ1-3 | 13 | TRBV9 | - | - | TGTGCCAGCAGCGTAGCTGACGGAGTGACCATATATTTT | CASSVADGVTIYF
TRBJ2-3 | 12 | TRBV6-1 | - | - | TGTGCCAGCAGTGCAAGGACAGATACGCAGTATTTT | CASSARTDTQYF
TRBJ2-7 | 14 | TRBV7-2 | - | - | TGTGCCAGCAGCTTCCGGGACATTCCCTACGAGCAGTACTTC | CASSFRDIPYEQYF
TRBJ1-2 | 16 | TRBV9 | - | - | TGTGCCAGCAGGGATTCTAGGGAGGGGAATCTCTATGGCTACACCTTC | CASRDSREGNLYGYTF
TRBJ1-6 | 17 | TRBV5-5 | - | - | TGTGCCAGCAGCTCCACCCCAGGACAGCCCTCGAATTCACCCCTCCACTTT | CASSSTPGQPSNSPLHF
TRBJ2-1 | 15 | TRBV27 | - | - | TGTGCCAGCAGCCAAGGGGTCGACTCACACAATGAGCAGTTCTTC | CASSQGVDSHNEQFF
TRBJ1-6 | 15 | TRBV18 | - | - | TGTGCCAGCTCACTATCTAGATCCTATAATTCACCCCTCCACTTT | CASSLSRSYNSPLHF
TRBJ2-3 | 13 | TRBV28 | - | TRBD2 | TGTGCCAGTATTCAGGGAGGGACAGATACGCAGTATTTT | CASIQGGTDTQYF
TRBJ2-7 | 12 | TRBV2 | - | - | TGTGCCAGCGGCTCTCTCTCCTACGAGCAGTACTTC | CASGSLSYEQYF
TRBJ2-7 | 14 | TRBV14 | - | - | TGTGCCAGCAGCCAAGTTGGGGGTACCTACGAGCAGTACTTC | CASSQVGGTYEQYF
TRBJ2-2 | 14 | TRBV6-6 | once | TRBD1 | TGTGCCAGCAGGTCACAGGGGAGCACCGGGGAGCTGTTTTTT | CASRSQGSTGELFF
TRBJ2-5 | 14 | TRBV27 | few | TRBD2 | TGTGCCAGCAGTCCCGGGACTAGCGGGGTGACCCAGTACTTC | CASSPGTSGVTQYF
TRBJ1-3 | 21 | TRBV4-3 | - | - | TGCGCCAGCAGCCAAGTGGTCGGATTTGTAGACAGAATCTACTCTGGAAACACCATATATTTT | CASSQVVGFVDRIYSGNTIYF
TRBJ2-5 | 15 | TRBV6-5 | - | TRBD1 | TGTGCCAGCAGGAACTGGGACAGGGTGGGAGAGACCCAGTACTTC | CASRNWDRVGETQYF
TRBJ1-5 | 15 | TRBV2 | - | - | TGTGCCAGCAGTTCGAGGTTCGGGGGCAATCAGCCCCAGCATTTT | CASSSRFGGNQPQHF
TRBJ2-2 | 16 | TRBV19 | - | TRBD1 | TGTGCCAGTAGAACATCCGGGACAGTTAACACCGGGGAGCTGTTTTTT | CASRTSGTVNTGELFF
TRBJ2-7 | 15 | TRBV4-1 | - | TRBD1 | TGCGCCAGCAGCCAGGGACAGGGTCAGGGCTACGAGCAGTACTTC | CASSQGQGQGYEQYF
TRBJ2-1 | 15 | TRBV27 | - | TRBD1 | TGTGCCAGCAGTTACCCCGGGACAGGGGTCAATGAGCAGTTCTTC | CASSYPGTGVNEQFF
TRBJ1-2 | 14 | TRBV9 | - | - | TGTGCCAGCAGCGGGACACCTACGGCGGATGGCTACACCTTC | CASSGTPTADGYTF
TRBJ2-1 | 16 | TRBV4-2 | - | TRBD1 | TGTGCCAGCAGCCAAACTCGGGGACAGGGGTACAATGAGCAGTTCTTC | CASSQTRGQGYNEQFF
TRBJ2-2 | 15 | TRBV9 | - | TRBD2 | TGTGCCAGCAGGGCCGGGACTAGCGGTACCGGGGAGCTGTTTTTT | CASRAGTSGTGELFF